These T cell receptor beta chains were read from a single sample in a study of blood T cell repertoires in COVID-19. Sequenced by immunoSEQ multiplex PCR; TCRdb stores in-frame clones only, minus some. The table lists roughly 140,000 clones, roughly 87% of them singletons, with 1.8% in the top ten. The specimen sequenced was peripheral blood. Every receptor here comes from a man between 65 and 79 years old with acute or convalescent COVID-19. Each CDR3 is given without its conserved first and last residue. The order of the fields is CDR3 protein, clone size, V gene, J gene. The listing skips clone size in some rows; elsewhere it reads once, few, many or a size class.

CDR3: ASSFGGEYGYT
size: .
V: TRBV7-2
J: TRBJ1-2

CDR3: AREPSGDNEQF
size: .
V: TRBV30
J: TRBJ2-1

CDR3: ASSPGTGNREQY
size: few
V: TRBV18
J: TRBJ2-7

CDR3: ASSLAASGSTDTQY
size: few
V: TRBV7-2
J: TRBJ2-3

CDR3: ASSLNSLSGNTIY
size: .
V: TRBV7-6
J: TRBJ1-3

CDR3: ASSPPGLAGGDEQF
size: .
V: TRBV7-2
J: TRBJ2-1

CDR3: ASSVRLAGPSYEQY
size: .
V: TRBV4-2
J: TRBJ2-7

CDR3: SVEEDRTVNEQF
size: .
V: TRBV29-1
J: TRBJ2-1

CDR3: ASSISRQGLMNTEAF
size: .
V: TRBV19
J: TRBJ1-1

CDR3: ASTLNRDSSYT
size: .
V: TRBV6-5
J: TRBJ1-2

CDR3: ASRAFRGGTIGSPLH
size: .
V: TRBV5-1
J: TRBJ1-6

CDR3: ASRGTVKNQPQH
size: .
V: TRBV28
J: TRBJ1-5

CDR3: ASSLRGGQETQY
size: .
V: TRBV5-1
J: TRBJ2-5

CDR3: ASSLGDRGAAEAF
size: .
V: TRBV7-9
J: TRBJ1-1

CDR3: ASSKTGDGYT
size: few
V: TRBV9
J: TRBJ1-2

CDR3: ASRSSAVQNTEAF
size: .
V: TRBV28
J: TRBJ1-1

CDR3: ASSGGEAYNEQF
size: .
V: TRBV9
J: TRBJ2-1

CDR3: ASELGGGYT
size: .
V: TRBV2
J: TRBJ1-2

CDR3: ASSERQGTDTQY
size: .
V: TRBV6-1
J: TRBJ2-3

CDR3: ASSEFQGPYNEQF
size: .
V: TRBV6-1
J: TRBJ2-1

CDR3: ASSSPLAGGRGYEQY
size: .
V: TRBV28
J: TRBJ2-7

CDR3: AVVANYGYT
size: .
V: TRBV12-3/TRBV12-4
J: TRBJ1-2

CDR3: ASSEGLAYNEQF
size: .
V: TRBV10-1
J: TRBJ2-1

CDR3: ASSQDRTSGGTDTQY
size: .
V: TRBV4-2
J: TRBJ2-3

CDR3: ASSLGQVLQGTEAF
size: .
V: TRBV5-1
J: TRBJ1-1

CDR3: AIGVEQERHGYT
size: .
V: TRBV10-3
J: TRBJ1-2

CDR3: ASSMSGWTSGRAFNTGELF
size: .
V: TRBV19
J: TRBJ2-2

CDR3: ASSPPVGQSYKEAF
size: .
V: TRBV14
J: TRBJ1-1

CDR3: STLTSGISNEQF
size: .
V: TRBV29-1
J: TRBJ2-1

CDR3: ASSYTGLNEQF
size: .
V: TRBV12-3/TRBV12-4
J: TRBJ2-1

CDR3: ASSLAGQRNIQY
size: .
V: TRBV7-8
J: TRBJ2-4

CDR3: ASSLVPTSGADTQY
size: .
V: TRBV7-2
J: TRBJ2-3

CDR3: ASSGASQETQY
size: .
V: TRBV10-1
J: TRBJ2-5

CDR3: ASSYGGPATDTQY
size: .
V: TRBV5-1
J: TRBJ2-3

CDR3: ASSPGILRNNSPLH
size: .
V: TRBV7-9
J: TRBJ1-6

CDR3: ASSLDRNTEAF
size: .
V: TRBV19
J: TRBJ1-1

CDR3: ASSNRQGNGYT
size: few
V: TRBV11-2
J: TRBJ1-2

CDR3: ASSFIGGASYNEQF
size: .
V: TRBV27
J: TRBJ2-1

CDR3: ASSLRERGELF
size: .
V: TRBV7-9
J: TRBJ2-2

CDR3: ASSPGTIPQETQY
size: .
V: TRBV18
J: TRBJ2-5

CDR3: ASSRGEAGELF
size: .
V: TRBV5-5
J: TRBJ2-2

CDR3: ASSYSRTGDYGYT
size: .
V: TRBV6-5
J: TRBJ1-2

CDR3: ASSQERTGYTGELF
size: .
V: TRBV3-1/TRBV3-2
J: TRBJ2-2

CDR3: ASSLLAQGYEQY
size: .
V: TRBV11-2
J: TRBJ2-7

CDR3: ASSENQGRNNSPLH
size: .
V: TRBV2
J: TRBJ1-6

CDR3: ASSVGTGPLLAKNIQY
size: .
V: TRBV2
J: TRBJ2-4

CDR3: ASSPSAGRGGSYEQY
size: few
V: TRBV5-1
J: TRBJ2-7

CDR3: ASSLYQATNEKLF
size: .
V: TRBV7-6
J: TRBJ1-4

CDR3: ASSLEGGDYEQY
size: .
V: TRBV5-1
J: TRBJ2-7

CDR3: ASSLAGAGGQETQY
size: .
V: TRBV7-8
J: TRBJ2-5

CDR3: ASSIALLQAGELF
size: .
V: TRBV19
J: TRBJ2-2

CDR3: ASSLMDGKETQY
size: .
V: TRBV5-1
J: TRBJ2-5